This TCR beta chain was recorded in a study of cytomegalovirus exposure and HLA in healthy donors (dated by TCRdb to 2015 to 2018). General notes on the study: An earlier analysis of fewer than 750 of the donors reported approximately 300 Gb of sequence data and around 110 million unique TCR beta sequences obtained from around 190 million T cells. In a later genetic analysis, genome-wide SNP genotypes for 398 of the 666 donors were used, and that subset was treated as a discovery cohort. HLA typing covered class I and class II loci at four-digit resolution. Every repertoire in the discovery cohort had been generated on one and the same sequencing platform. The aim of the study was to test whether cataloging public T cell receptors could identify signatures of past pathogen exposure. To decide whether each TCR beta V gene segment behaved as functional or pseudogenic, an earlier analysis of some 540 of the donors relied on high-throughput TCR beta sequencing. A later analysis re-analyzed previously published TCR beta repertoires from approximately 700 donors and added high-resolution HLA genotyping to study TCR occurrence patterns. In the later analysis, no new phenotypic data were used to find candidate immune exposures; instead, reliance was placed on TCR beta sequences and their occurrence across donors. An early release covering 550 to 650 HLA-typed donors comprised about 300 gigabases of sequencing data and tens of millions of unique TCR sequences. Among about 400 genotyped donors of the cohort, an average of around 240,000 unique TCR beta nucleotide sequences was sequenced per donor, of which roughly 17% were non-productive. The study combined high-throughput TCR immunosequencing, statistical association of individual TCRs with disease status, and machine learning to predict cytomegalovirus infection status. Of the 398 genotyped donors, about 84% fell in the genetic ancestry cluster associated with self-reported Caucasian donors. Besides the first cohort of 666 subjects, a separate validation cohort made up of over a hundred different subjects was used. Alongside the repertoire data, information on donor age, sex, ethnicity and CMV serostatus was compiled. Typing coverage varied by locus: about 620-640 donors for A, B, C, DRB1 and DQB1; approximately 560 for DQA1; around 570 for DPA1; some 470 for DPB1. Four to six DR-DQ haplotypes were handled as single units for association and clustering, since linkage in the cohort was strong. Using immunosequencing, the study profiled T cell repertoires from 500 to 800 subjects and related those repertoires to cytomegalovirus serostatus.

The cohort comprised some 680 healthy bone marrow donors. Cohort members were all nominally healthy when sampled, although unrecorded immune exposures were likely present. The donor tested CMV seronegative, placing the donor among the 350 or so seronegative members of the cohort. Each donor provided a peripheral blood sample, and peripheral blood mononuclear cells were used for TCR beta sequencing. Genomic DNA was extracted from the blood cell samples with the Qiagen DNeasy Blood Extraction Kit. Broad study findings and their caveats: HLA typing was unavailable for some donors at each locus, so association tests used only the typed subset. A later genetic analysis associated a missense DCLRE1C variant with V-gene and J-gene trimming of TCR beta chains, and an independent cohort replicated the association. The authors suggested that the approach could potentially be generalized to other disease states and immunological phenotypes. According to a later genetic analysis, donors in an Asian-associated ancestry cluster had fewer N-insertions in productive TCRs than the roughly 700-donor mean. Sequencing depth was assumed to be roughly uniform across donors in the presence/absence analyses, though that assumption may not hold. According to a later analysis, parvovirus B19, influenza, CMV and Epstein-Barr virus appeared linked to several top co-occurrence clusters. CMV serostatus was the only immune exposure information available for the cohort. The cohort was sequenced for TCR beta chains only, and without alpha or paired-chain data the features that could be detected were limited. A cluster of highly shared sequence variants was judged likely to be a technical artifact of the sequencing pipeline. Some IMGT-functional V segments, including TRBV6-2 and TRBV6-3, could not be distinguished by the 87-base-pair reads and were therefore excluded. Most TCR sequences were seen in very few donors, while some public TCRs were found in many individuals. In a later analysis, TCR association rates were found to vary across HLA loci, with the most associated TCRs seen for DRB1 alleles and the fewest for HLA-C alleles. Broadly in line with IMGT annotations, most TCR beta V segments showed up in productive rearrangements about 87% or about 30% of the time in an earlier analysis of approximately 640 of the donors. Correlated functional status among segregating V segments might reflect linkage disequilibrium, but an unknown experimental factor could not be ruled out. In a later analysis, most CMV-associated TCR beta chains were found to appear HLA-restricted, with HLA associations seemingly driven largely by CMV exposure. A few of the identified cytomegalovirus-associated TCR beta chains were confirmed in vitro to be specific for cytomegalovirus antigens. Over 15 rarely observed V segments, including chromosome 9 orphons, were excluded from the earlier analysis of some 590 of the donors because counts were too low. When HLA alleles, especially DR and DQ, strongly co-occurred, attributing TCR associations to individual alleles was difficult. A further reported finding was that TCR beta sequences accurately predicted the HLA-A and HLA-B alleles for most subjects in the first cohort. The classifier was reported to diagnose cytomegalovirus status with high specificity and sensitivity in both the original cohort and the validation cohort. In the study, about 150 TCR beta chains were listed as associated with cytomegalovirus. In a later analysis, 16,951 TCR beta sequences were associated with specific HLA alleles at a false discovery rate of 0.05. In a later analysis, HLA-associated TCR beta chains showed more clonal expansion and lower generation probabilities than non-associated chains that were equally common.

The library came from the immunoSEQ multiplex PCR assay. For the multiplex PCR, a mixture combining 60 forward primers for TCR Vbeta segments and 13 reverse primers for TCR Jbeta segments was used. The CDR3 region of rearranged TCR beta genes was amplified from genomic DNA with a multiplex PCR assay. Amplified TCR beta libraries were sequenced as 87-base-pair reads on the Illumina HiSeq System. As for the original processing: In a later analysis, 70 million to 95 million unique TCR beta chains were counted across the approximately 620 repertoires, and roughly 11 million of these chains were shared by at least two donors. A nearest-neighbor algorithm error-corrected the raw reads and collapsed the reads into unique sequences, merging closely related sequences to remove PCR and sequencing errors. To assign V, D and J gene segments, CDR3 sequences were aligned to IMGT reference sequences. Each retained sequence needed at least a six-nucleotide match to both a V gene segment and a J gene segment. Rearrangements were classified as productive when the CDR3 lacked stop codons and remained in frame with V and J, and all other rearrangements were classified as non-productive. CDR3 was defined according to IMGT convention as the region running from the second conserved V-encoded cysteine to the conserved J-encoded phenylalanine. Sequences without an unambiguous match to a single V gene segment were excluded from the earlier analysis of over 500 of the donors. An earlier analysis of 550 to 650 of the donors classified V segments as functional when productive rearrangements were above 56.7% and as segregating when the standard deviation between donors was above 5%. A statistical classification framework was developed to diagnose cytomegalovirus status using the catalog of TCR beta chain sequences. In a later analysis, TCR nucleotide sequences were compared against IMGT/GENE-DB human TR gene sequences so that V and J genes could be assigned. A later analysis assigned CDR3 sequences and most-parsimonious VDJ recombination scenarios with the TCRdist pipeline. A later analysis defined each TCR beta chain by its CDR3 amino acid sequence plus V-gene family, and excluded reads lacking a unique V-gene family. A later analysis removed roughly 590 highly shared, low-generation-probability nucleotide sequences to deal with suspected cross-contamination and a sequencing artifact. In a later analysis, a clonal expansion index for each public chain was calculated from normalized within-repertoire ranks of inferred template counts. In a later analysis, generation probabilities were computed with a VDJ recombination model fitted to out-of-frame rearrangements, and the resulting probabilities were checked against IGoR. A later analysis scored TCR-TCR, TCR-HLA and TCR-CMV co-occurrence with hypergeometric tests, applying a repertoire-size bias correction to TCR pairs. In a later analysis, false discovery rates were estimated by permuting HLA or CMV assignments 20 times. In a later analysis, co-occurring TCRs were grouped with DBSCAN, and TCRdist sequence similarity was added when clustering was performed within HLA-allele-positive subsets. Co-occurrence clustering excluded repertoires with fewer than 30,000 or more than 120,000 public chains, plus five with anomalous nucleotide sharing. TCRdb took this table from immuneACCESS and kept in-frame rearrangements with V and J called. Such tables lack part of the clones; where checked against another copy, unresolved V genes explain under half of the gap, and the rest is unexplained. V, J and clone size are taken as reported in that table, and D and trimming were inferred from the DNA itself. Here the sample has 90,000 to 120,000 clones; about 85% occur a single time. The ten largest clones capture about 2.2% of the sample.

The germline V gene sets CDR1 to SGHAT and CDR2 to FQNNGV. The CDR3 sequence holds 14 residues, the cysteine and phenylalanine included. The only DNA kept is the CDR3, 42 bases in frame from the first base. V and J are trimmed by 5 bases and 8 bases, and the gene matches miss 8 bases of the junction. As concerns this clone: What antigen it recognizes has not been identified. No per-base quality is available; no much larger clone lies one base away.

This clonotype was obtained from a young man in good health and CMV-seronegative. The sequencing sample was made of PBMCs. The chain links TRBV11-2 with TRBJ1-4, and 7 junctional nucleotides match TRBD1. In nucleotide form, the sequence is TGTGCCAGCAGCCTCCACAGGGGATGGGAAAAACTGTTTTTT. This is translated as CASSLHRGWEKLFF.